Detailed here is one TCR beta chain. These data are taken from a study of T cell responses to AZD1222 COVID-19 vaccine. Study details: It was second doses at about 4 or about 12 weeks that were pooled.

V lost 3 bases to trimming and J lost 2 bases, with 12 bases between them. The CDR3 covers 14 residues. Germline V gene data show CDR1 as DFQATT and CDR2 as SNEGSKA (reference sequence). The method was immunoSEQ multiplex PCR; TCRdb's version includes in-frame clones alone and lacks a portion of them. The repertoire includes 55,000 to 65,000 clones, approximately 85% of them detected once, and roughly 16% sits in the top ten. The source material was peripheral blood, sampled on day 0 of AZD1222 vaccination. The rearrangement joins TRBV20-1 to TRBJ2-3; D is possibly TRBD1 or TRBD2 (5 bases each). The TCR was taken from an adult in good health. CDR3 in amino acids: CSASWDASTDTQYF. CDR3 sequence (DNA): TGCAGTGCTAGTTGGGACGCCTCCACAGATACGCAGTATTTT.